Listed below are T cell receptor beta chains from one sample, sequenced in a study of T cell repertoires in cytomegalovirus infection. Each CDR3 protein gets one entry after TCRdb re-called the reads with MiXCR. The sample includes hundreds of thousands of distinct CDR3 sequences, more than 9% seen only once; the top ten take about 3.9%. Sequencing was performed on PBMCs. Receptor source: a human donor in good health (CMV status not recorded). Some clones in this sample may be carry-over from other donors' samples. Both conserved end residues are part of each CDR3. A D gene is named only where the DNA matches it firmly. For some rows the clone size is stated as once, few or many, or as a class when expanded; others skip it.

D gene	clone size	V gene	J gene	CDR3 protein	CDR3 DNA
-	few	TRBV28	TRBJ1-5	CASTRTDISNQPQHF	TGTGCCAGCACCCGGACGGATATTAGCAATCAGCCCCAGCATTTT
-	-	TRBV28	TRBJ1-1	CASSLFYTEAFF	TGTGCCAGCAGTTTGTTTTACACTGAAGCTTTCTTT
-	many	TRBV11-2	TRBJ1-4	CASSPRGEKLFF	TGTGCCAGCAGCCCCCGGGGGGAAAAACTGTTTTTT
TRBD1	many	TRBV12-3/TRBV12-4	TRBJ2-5	CASSHPGQQETQYF	TGTGCCAGCAGTCACCCGGGACAGCAAGAGACCCAGTACTTC
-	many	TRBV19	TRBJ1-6	CASGPGVQQNSPLHF	TGTGCCAGTGGCCCCGGCGTGCAGCAGAATTCACCCCTCCACTTT
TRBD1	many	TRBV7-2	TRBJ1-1	CASSRGPMNHEAFF	TGTGCCAGCTCAAGGGGGCCGATGAACCATGAGGCTTTCTTT
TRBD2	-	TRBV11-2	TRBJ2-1	CASSFLAGSSYNEQFF	TGTGCCAGCAGCTTTTTAGCGGGGAGCTCCTACAATGAGCAGTTCTTC
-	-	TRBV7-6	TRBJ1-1	CASSLGSADTEAFF	TGTGCCAGCAGCTTAGGGTCCGCGGACACTGAAGCTTTCTTT
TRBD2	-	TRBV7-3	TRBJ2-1	CASSPPGVAGGGEQFF	TGTGCCAGCAGCCCCCCCGGGGTAGCGGGGGGGGGTGAGCAGTTCTTC
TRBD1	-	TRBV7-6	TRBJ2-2	CASSSDRAGELFF	TGTGCCAGCAGCTCAGACAGGGCTGGGGAGCTGTTTTTT
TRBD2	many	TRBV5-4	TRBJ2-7	CASSQRESSYEQYF	TGTGCCAGCAGCCAGCGGGAGAGCTCCTACGAGCAGTACTTC
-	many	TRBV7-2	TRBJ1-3	CASRTEFSGNTIYF	TGTGCCAGCAGGACCGAGTTCTCTGGAAACACCATATATTTT
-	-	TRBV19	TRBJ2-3	CASSIKREGDTQYF	TGTGCCAGTAGTATCAAGCGCGAGGGAGATACGCAGTATTTT
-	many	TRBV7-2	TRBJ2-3	CASSRDPGTGTDTQYF	TGTGCCAGCAGCCGCGATCCGGGAACGGGCACAGATACGCAGTATTTT
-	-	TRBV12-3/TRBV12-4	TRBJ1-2	CASSLSDLNYGYTF	TGTGCCAGCAGTTTAAGTGATCTTAACTATGGCTACACCTTC
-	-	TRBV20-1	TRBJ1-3	CSAGASQGNTIYF	TGCAGTGCTGGTGCCTCGCAAGGAAACACCATATATTTT
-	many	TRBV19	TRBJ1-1	CASSIDGRKAFF	TGTGCCAGTAGTATTGACGGCAGAAAAGCTTTCTTT
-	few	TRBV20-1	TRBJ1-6	CSARDRRRGRSPLHF	TGCAGTGCTAGAGATCGACGCAGGGGAAGGTCACCCCTCCACTTT
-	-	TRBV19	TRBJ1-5	CASSIGQGRSNQPQHF	TGTGCCAGTAGTATAGGGCAGGGAAGAAGCAATCAGCCCCAGCATTTT
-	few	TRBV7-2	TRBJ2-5	CASSSPRGQETQYF	TGTGCCAGCAGCTCCCCCAGGGGTCAAGAGACCCAGTACTTC
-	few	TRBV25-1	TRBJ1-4	CASSEYQPATNEKLFF	TGTGCCAGCAGTGAATATCAGCCTGCAACTAATGAAAAACTGTTTTTT
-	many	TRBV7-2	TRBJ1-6	CASSLDRALNSPLHF	TGTGCCAGCAGCTTAGATAGGGCACTTAATTCACCCCTCCACTTT
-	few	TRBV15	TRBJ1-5	CATSRDTGSNQPQHF	TGTGCCACCAGCAGAGACACTGGTAGCAATCAGCCCCAGCATTTT
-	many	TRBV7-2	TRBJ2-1	CASSRPRGVLQGSYNEQFF	TGTGCCAGCAGCAGACCTCGGGGTGTGTTGCAGGGCTCCTACAATGAGCAGTTCTTC
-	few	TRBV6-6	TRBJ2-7	CASSPDSKSYEQYF	TGTGCCAGCAGCCCGGACAGCAAATCCTACGAGCAGTACTTC
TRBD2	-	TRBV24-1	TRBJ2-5	CATSGGLAGGTEETQYF	TGTGCCACCAGTGGAGGACTAGCGGGAGGGACCGAAGAGACCCAGTACTTC
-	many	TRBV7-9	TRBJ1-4	CASSLVTGNEKLFF	TGTGCCAGCAGCTTAGTTACGGGGAATGAAAAACTGTTTTTT
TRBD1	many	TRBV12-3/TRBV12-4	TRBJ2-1	CASSLLGTGSYNEQFF	TGTGCCAGCAGTTTATTGGGGACAGGGAGTTACAATGAGCAGTTCTTC
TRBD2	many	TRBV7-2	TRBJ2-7	CASSYWASGGNEQYF	TGTGCCAGCAGCTATTGGGCTAGCGGGGGGAACGAGCAGTACTTC
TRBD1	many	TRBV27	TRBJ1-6	CASSLGHLRTGLNSPLHF	TGTGCCAGCAGTCTAGGCCACCTCCGGACAGGCTTAAATTCACCCCTCCACTTT
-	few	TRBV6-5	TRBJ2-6	CASSSSLRVWSGANVLTF	TGTGCCAGCAGTTCTAGTCTCAGGGTTTGGTCTGGGGCCAACGTCCTGACTTTC
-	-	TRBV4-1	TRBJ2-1	CASSQPGVLTYNEQFF	TGCGCCAGCAGCCAACCAGGGGTCCTTACCTACAATGAGCAGTTCTTC
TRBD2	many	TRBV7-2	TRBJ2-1	CASSASISGMGSYNEQFF	TGTGCCAGCAGTGCCTCGATTAGCGGGATGGGGTCCTACAATGAGCAGTTCTTC
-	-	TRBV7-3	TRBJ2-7	CVSSLSAYEQYF	TGTGTCAGCAGCTTATCAGCCTACGAGCAGTACTTC
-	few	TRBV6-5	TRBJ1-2	CASSRSTLYGYTF	TGTGCCAGCAGTAGATCCACCCTCTATGGCTACACCTTC
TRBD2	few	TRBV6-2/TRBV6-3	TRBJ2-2	CASRPSGEGTGELFF	TGTGCCAGCAGACCCAGCGGGGAAGGCACCGGGGAGCTGTTTTTT
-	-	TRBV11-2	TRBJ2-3	CASSLERAPGGDTQYF	TGTGCCAGCAGCTTAGAGCGGGCCCCTGGGGGAGATACGCAGTATTTT
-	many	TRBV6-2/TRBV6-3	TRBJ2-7	CASNSPQGGKDEQYF	TGTGCCAGCAATTCCCCCCAGGGAGGAAAGGACGAGCAGTACTTC
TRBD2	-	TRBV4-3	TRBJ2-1	CASSQAGLAGANEQFF	TGCGCCAGCAGCCAAGCCGGACTAGCGGGGGCTAATGAGCAGTTCTTC
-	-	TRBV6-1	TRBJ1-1	CASSFREHTEAFF	TGTGCCAGCAGTTTCAGGGAGCACACTGAAGCTTTCTTT
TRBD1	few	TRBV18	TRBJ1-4	CASSPQGAHEKLFF	TGTGCCAGCTCACCGCAGGGGGCTCATGAAAAACTGTTTTTT
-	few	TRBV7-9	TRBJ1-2	CASSLPTTGTITYGYTF	TGTGCCAGCAGCTTACCGACAACAGGCACTATAACCTATGGCTACACCTTC
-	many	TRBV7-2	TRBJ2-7	CASSLEQGLGEQYF	TGTGCCAGCAGCTTGGAGCAGGGCCTGGGGGAGCAGTACTTC
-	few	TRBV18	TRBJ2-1	CASSPPGLASGNEQFF	TGTGCCAGCTCACCACCCGGGCTAGCGAGCGGGAATGAGCAGTTCTTC
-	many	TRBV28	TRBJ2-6	CASSSGVGANVLTF	TGTGCCAGCAGTAGTGGGGTCGGGGCCAACGTCCTGACTTTC